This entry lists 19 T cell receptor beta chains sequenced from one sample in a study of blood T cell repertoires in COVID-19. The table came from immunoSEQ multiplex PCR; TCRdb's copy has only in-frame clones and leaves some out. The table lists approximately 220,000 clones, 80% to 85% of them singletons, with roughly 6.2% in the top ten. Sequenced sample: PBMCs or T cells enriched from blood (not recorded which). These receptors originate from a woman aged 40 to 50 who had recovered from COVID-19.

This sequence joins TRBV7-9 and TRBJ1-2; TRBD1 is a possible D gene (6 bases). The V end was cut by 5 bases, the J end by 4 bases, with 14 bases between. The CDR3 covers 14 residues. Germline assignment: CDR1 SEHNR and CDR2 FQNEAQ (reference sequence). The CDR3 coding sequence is TGTGCCAGCAGCCCAGGGGCGAGGGTCTATGGCTACACCTTC. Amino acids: CASSPGARVYGYTF.

The CDR3 DNA reads TGCGCCAGCAGTGCGACAGTTTCCTATGGCTACACCTTC. Its protein is CASSATVSYGYTF. The rearrangement links TRBV10-2 to TRBJ1-2, with a weak D call TRBD1 (5 bases). Germline values: CDR1 WSHSY, CDR2 SAAADI. The V and J ends lost 4 bases and 4 bases respectively, with 10 bases between them. The CDR3 runs to 13 residues.

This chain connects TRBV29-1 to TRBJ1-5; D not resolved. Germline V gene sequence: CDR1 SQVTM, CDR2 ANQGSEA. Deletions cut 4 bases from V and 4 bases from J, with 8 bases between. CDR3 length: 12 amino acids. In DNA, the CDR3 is TGCAGCGTTGGGGGAGGGAATCAGCCCCAGCATTTT. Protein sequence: CSVGGGNQPQHF.

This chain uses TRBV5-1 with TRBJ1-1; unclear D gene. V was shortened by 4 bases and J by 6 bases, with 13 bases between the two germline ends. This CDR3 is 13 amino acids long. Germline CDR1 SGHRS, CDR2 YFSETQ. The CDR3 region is CASSNAGQPEAFF. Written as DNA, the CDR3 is TGCGCCAGCAGCAACGCGGGCCAGCCTGAAGCTTTCTTT.

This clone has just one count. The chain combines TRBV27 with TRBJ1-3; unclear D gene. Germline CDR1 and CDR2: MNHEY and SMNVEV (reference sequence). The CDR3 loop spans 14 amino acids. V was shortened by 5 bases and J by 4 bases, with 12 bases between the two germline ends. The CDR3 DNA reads TGTGCCAGCAGTCCCAACATAATGGGAAACACCATATATTTT. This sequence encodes CASSPNIMGNTIYF.

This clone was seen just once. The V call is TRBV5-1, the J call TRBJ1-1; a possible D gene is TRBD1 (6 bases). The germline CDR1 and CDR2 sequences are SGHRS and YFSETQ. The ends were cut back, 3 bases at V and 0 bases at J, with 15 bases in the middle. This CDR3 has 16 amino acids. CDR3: CASSWTAGTLNTEAFF. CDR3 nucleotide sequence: TGCGCCAGCAGCTGGACCGCTGGGACATTGAACACTGAAGCTTTCTTT.

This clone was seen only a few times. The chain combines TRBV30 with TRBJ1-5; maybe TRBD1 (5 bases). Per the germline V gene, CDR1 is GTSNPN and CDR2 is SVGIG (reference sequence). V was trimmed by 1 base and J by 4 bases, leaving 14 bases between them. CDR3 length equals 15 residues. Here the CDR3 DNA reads TGTGCCTGGAGTGCAGGCGGACAAGGAAATCAGCCCCAGCATTTT. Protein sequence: CAWSAGGQGNQPQHF.

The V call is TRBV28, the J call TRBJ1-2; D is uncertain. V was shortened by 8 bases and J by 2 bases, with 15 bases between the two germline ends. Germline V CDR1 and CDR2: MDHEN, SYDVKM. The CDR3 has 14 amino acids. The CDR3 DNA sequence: TGTGCCAGCTCCCTGGAGGGTGTCAACTATGGCTACACCTTC. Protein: CASSLEGVNYGYTF.

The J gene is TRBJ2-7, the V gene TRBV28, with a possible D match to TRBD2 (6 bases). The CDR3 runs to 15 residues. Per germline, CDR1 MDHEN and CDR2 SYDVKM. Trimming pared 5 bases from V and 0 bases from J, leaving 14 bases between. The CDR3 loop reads CASSPSPGSSYEQYV. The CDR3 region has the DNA TGTGCCAGCAGTCCCTCTCCCGGGAGCTCCTACGAGCAGTACGTC.

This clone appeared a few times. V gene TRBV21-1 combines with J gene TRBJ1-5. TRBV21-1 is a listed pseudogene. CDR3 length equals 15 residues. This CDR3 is CASKGKEGWNQPQHF. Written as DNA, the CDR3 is TGTGCCAGCAAAGGGAAGGAGGGTTGGAATCAGCCCCAGCATTTT.

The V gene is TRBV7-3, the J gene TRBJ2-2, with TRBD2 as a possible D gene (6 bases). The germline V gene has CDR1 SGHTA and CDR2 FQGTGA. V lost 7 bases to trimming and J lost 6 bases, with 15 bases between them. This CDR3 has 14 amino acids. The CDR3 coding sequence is TGTGCCAGCACCCCAAGGAGGGGATCCGGGGAGCTGTTTTTT. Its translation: CASTPRRGSGELFF.

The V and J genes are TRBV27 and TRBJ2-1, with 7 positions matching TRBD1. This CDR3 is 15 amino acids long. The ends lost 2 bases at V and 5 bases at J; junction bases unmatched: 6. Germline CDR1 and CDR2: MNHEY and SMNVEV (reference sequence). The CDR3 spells CASSLRDSGHNEQFF. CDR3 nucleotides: TGTGCCAGCAGTTTAAGGGACAGCGGCCACAATGAGCAGTTCTTC.

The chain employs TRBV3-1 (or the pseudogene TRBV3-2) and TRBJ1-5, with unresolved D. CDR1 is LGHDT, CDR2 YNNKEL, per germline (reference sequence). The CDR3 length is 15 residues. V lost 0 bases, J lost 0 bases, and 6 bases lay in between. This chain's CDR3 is CASSQERYSNQPQHF. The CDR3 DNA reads TGTGCCAGCAGCCAAGAGCGGTATAGCAATCAGCCCCAGCATTTT.

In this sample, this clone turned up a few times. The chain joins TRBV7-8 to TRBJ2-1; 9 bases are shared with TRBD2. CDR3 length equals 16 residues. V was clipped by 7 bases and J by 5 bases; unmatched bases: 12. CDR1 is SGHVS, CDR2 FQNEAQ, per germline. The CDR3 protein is CASTPRISGRNNEQFF. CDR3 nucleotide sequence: TGTGCCAGCACCCCTCGGATTAGCGGGAGAAACAATGAGCAGTTCTTC.

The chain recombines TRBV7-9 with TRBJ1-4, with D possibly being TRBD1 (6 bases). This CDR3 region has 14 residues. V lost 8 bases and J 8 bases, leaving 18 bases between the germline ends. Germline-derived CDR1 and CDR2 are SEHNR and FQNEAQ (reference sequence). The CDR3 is CASFSAGEGEKLFF. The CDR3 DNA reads TGTGCCAGCTTCAGCGCAGGGGAAGGGGAAAAACTGTTTTTT.

The chain's CDR3 is CASSTIQGRDEQFF. The DNA for the CDR3 is TGTGCCAGCAGCACCATACAGGGGAGAGATGAGCAGTTCTTC. The chain carries TRBV11-2 and TRBJ2-1; 7 bases align to TRBD1. Germline CDR1 reads SGHAT; CDR2 reads FQNNGV. The junction had 9 bases not matched to a gene; V was cut back by 5 bases and J by 8 bases. CDR3 length: 14 residues.

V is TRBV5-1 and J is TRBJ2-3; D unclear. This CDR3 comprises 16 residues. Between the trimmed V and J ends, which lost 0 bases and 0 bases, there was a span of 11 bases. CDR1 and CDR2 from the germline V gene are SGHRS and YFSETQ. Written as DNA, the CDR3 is TGCGCCAGCAGCTTGGAACCGAGTGAAAGCACAGATACGCAGTATTTT. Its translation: CASSLEPSESTDTQYF.

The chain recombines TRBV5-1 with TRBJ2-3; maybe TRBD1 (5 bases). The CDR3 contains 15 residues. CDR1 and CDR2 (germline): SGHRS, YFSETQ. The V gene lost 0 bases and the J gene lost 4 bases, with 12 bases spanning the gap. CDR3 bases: TGCGCCAGCAGCTTGGAGGGGCGTGGGGCAGATACGCAGTATTTT. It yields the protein CASSLEGRGADTQYF.

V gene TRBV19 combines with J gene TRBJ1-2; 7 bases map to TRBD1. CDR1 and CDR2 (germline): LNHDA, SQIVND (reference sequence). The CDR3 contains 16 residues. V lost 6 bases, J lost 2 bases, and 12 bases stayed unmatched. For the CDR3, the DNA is TGTGCCAGTAGGCCAAGGGACGGGACAGTCAACTATGGCTACACCTTC. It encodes CASRPRDGTVNYGYTF. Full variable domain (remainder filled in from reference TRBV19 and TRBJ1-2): DGGITQSPKYLFRKEGQNVTLSCEQNLNHDAMYWYRQDPGQGLRLIYYSQIVNDFQKGDIAEGYSVSREKKESFPLTVTSAQKNPTAFYLCASRPRDGTVNYGYTFGSGTRLTVV.